One sample yielded the 17 T cell receptor beta chains listed below, sequenced in a study of beta chain features in type 1 diabetes. The sequenced template was cDNA made from the entire isolated RNA. TCRdb's table, derived via immunoSEQ multiplex PCR, lists solely in-frame clones and lacks some. Here the sample spans about half a million clones, about 29% being singletons. The specimen sequenced was naive CD4+ T cells from blood. The receptors originated from a man between 18 and 35 years old in good health.

This clone has a handful of counts. V and J are TRBV4-2 and TRBJ2-3; 14 nucleotides match TRBD2. The germline V gene has CDR1 LGHNA and CDR2 YNFKEQ. The trim removed 1 base at V and 4 bases at J, leaving 13 bases unmatched. The CDR3 consists of 20 residues. Here the CDR3 DNA reads TGTGCCAGCAGCCAAGCGGTCGGGACTAGCGGGAGCTCGGGTGCAGATACGCAGTATTTT. Protein product: CASSQAVGTSGSSGADTQYF.

This clone was seen more than once but under ten times. This sample also contains other DNA sequences that code for the same CDR3. This chain uses TRBV7-2 with TRBJ2-1, with D hard to call. CDR1 is SGHTA, CDR2 FQGNSA, per germline. The CDR3 has 13 amino acids. V was trimmed by 2 bases and J by 0 bases, leaving 2 bases between them. The CDR3 loop is CASSLTSYNEQFF. The CDR3 nucleotides are TGTGCCAGCAGCTTAACCTCCTACAATGAGCAGTTCTTC.

In its sample, this clone was seen a few times. The chain combines TRBV7-8 with TRBJ1-4; 10 bases agree with TRBD1. Germline V gene data show CDR1 as SGHVS and CDR2 as FQNEAQ. This CDR3 has 17 amino acids. V trimming: 5 bases; J trimming: 3 bases; junction bases outside the gene matches: 9. DNA of the CDR3: TGTGCCAGCAGCCCTAACCGGGACAGGGGATCTAATGAAAAACTGTTTTTT. This codes for CASSPNRDRGSNEKLFF. The full variable domain, in which reference TRBV7-8 and TRBJ1-4 provide the parts outside the CDR3, is GAGVSQSPRYKVAKRGQDVALRCDPISGHVSLFWYQQALGQGPEFLTYFQNEAQLDKSGLPSDRFFAERPEGSVSTLKIQRTQQEDSAVYLCASSPNRDRGSNEKLFFGSGTQLSVL.

The rearrangement joins TRBV5-4 to TRBJ2-7; D remains ambiguous. Germline V CDR1 and CDR2: SGHNT, YYREEE (reference sequence). This CDR3 spans 14 amino acids. The V end lost 0 bases, the J end lost 1 base, and 8 bases lay between the germline ends. CDR3 DNA: TGTGCCAGCAGCTTGGAACCCCTTTCCTACGAGCAGTACTTC. Encoded protein: CASSLEPLSYEQYF.

V is TRBV9 and J is TRBJ2-3; the D gene is possibly TRBD2 (5 bases). Germline-derived CDR1 and CDR2 are SGDLS and YYNGEE. The ends were cut back, 0 bases at V and 8 bases at J, with 10 bases in the middle. The CDR3 loop spans 13 amino acids. CDR3 nucleotides: TGTGCCAGCAGCGTAGTTTCGGCGGGTACGCAGTATTTT. This gives the protein CASSVVSAGTQYF.

The chain has TRBV29-1 and TRBJ1-2; TRBD1 aligns across 12 bases. CDR3 size: 14 residues. The V gene end was trimmed by 6 bases and the J gene end by 2 bases; junction bases not matched to a gene: 4. Per germline, CDR1 SQVTM and CDR2 ANQGSEA. This chain's CDR3 is CSVAGTGGNYGYTF. The DNA of the CDR3 is TGCAGCGTAGCCGGGACAGGGGGCAACTATGGCTACACCTTC.

CDR3 in DNA: TGTGCCAGCAGCTTAGGGCTAGCTGGAGATACGCAGTATTTT. Translated, it gives CASSLGLAGDTQYF. The V gene is TRBV13, the J gene TRBJ2-3, with D perhaps matching TRBD2 (5 bases). CDR1 is PRHDT and CDR2 is FYEKMQ in the germline V gene (reference sequence). Trimming took 0 bases from V and 5 from J, leaving 9 bases between them. There are 14 residues in the CDR3.

This clone was observed a handful of times. V gene TRBV5-6 combines with J gene TRBJ2-5; 8 positions agree with TRBD1. Germline loops: CDR1 SGHDT, CDR2 YYEEEE. Trimming at V came to 4 bases and at J to 5 bases, leaving 10 bases not matched to a gene. CDR3 length: 15 residues. Written as DNA, the CDR3 is TGTGCCAGCAGCACGCCTATGACAGGGGCCGAGACCCAGTACTTC. Its translation is CASSTPMTGAETQYF.

The gene calls are TRBV11-2 and TRBJ2-5, with D possibly matching TRBD1 (6 bases). Germline V gene lookup returns CDR1 SGHAT and CDR2 FQNNGV. The CDR3 is 13 amino acids. The ends were cut back, 7 bases at V and 5 bases at J, with 14 bases in the middle. The CDR3 sequence: CASIPTGSETQYF. The CDR3 DNA follows: TGTGCCAGCATCCCCACAGGGTCGGAGACCCAGTACTTC.

This clone came up a few times. This chain connects TRBV2 to TRBJ2-5; tentatively, D is TRBD2 (5 bases). V lost 4 bases to trimming and J lost 5 bases, with 8 bases between them. The germline V gene encodes CDR1 SNHLY and CDR2 FYNNEI. CDR3 length: 12 amino acids. The CDR3 nucleotides are TGTGCCAGCAGTGTAGGCGGGGAGACCCAGTACTTC. This codes for CASSVGGETQYF. The entire variable domain, with the rest obtained from reference TRBV2 and TRBJ2-5, is as follows: EPEVTQTPSHQVTQMGQEVILRCVPISNHLYFYWYRQILGQKVEFLVSFYNNEISEKSEIFDDQFSVERPDGSNFTLKIRSTKLEDSAMYFCASSVGGETQYFGPGTRLLVL.

The chain is built from TRBV5-1 and TRBJ2-1, with D possibly being TRBD2 (5 bases). The ends were cut back, 4 bases at V and 5 bases at J, with 13 bases in the middle. Germline CDR1 is SGHRS and CDR2 is YFSETQ. The CDR3 is 14 amino acids. CDR3 amino acids: CASSRAISDNEQFF. The CDR3 DNA sequence: TGCGCCAGCAGCCGTGCGATTAGCGACAATGAGCAGTTCTTC.

V gene TRBV4-1 combines with J gene TRBJ2-3, with TRBD1 as a possible D gene (6 bases). V was clipped by 4 bases and J by 0 bases, with 11 bases between them. The germline gives CDR1 MGHRA, CDR2 YSYEKL. This CDR3 is built from 15 residues. The CDR3 is CASSPRDTSTDTQYF. DNA for the CDR3: TGCGCCAGCAGCCCCCGGGACACCAGCACAGATACGCAGTATTTT.

The rearrangement uses TRBV30 and TRBJ1-5; D remains ambiguous. The CDR3 consists of 14 residues. Trimming left V 2 bases short and J 4 bases short, with 12 bases between. The germline V gene encodes CDR1 GTSNPN and CDR2 SVGIG (reference sequence). DNA of the CDR3: TGTGCCTGGAGTCTAGTTTTAGTTAATCAGCCCCAGCATTTT. Amino acids: CAWSLVLVNQPQHF.

The rearrangement links TRBV4-1 to TRBJ1-2; 9 bases fit TRBD1. Germline loops: CDR1 MGHRA, CDR2 YSYEKL. V trimming: 3 bases; J trimming: 4 bases; junction bases outside the gene matches: 6. CDR3 size: 15 residues. The CDR3 nucleotides are TGCGCCAGCAGCCAGGCCCGGGGACAGGGCTATGGCTACACCTTC. Amino acid sequence: CASSQARGQGYGYTF.

The V and J genes are TRBV4-2 and TRBJ1-2, with 8 bases that match TRBD1. The CDR3 extends over 18 amino acids. J was trimmed by 7 bases and V by 0 bases; bases with no gene match: 16. The germline V gene has CDR1 LGHNA and CDR2 YNFKEQ. The CDR3 nucleotides read TGTGCCAGCAGCCAAGATCTCGAAAGACAGGGGAGGACTGGTGGCTACACCTTC. The encoded protein is CASSQDLERQGRTGGYTF.

In this sample, this clone turned up a few times. The chain combines TRBV7-2 with TRBJ2-5; no clear D. The CDR3 is 13 residues long. Germline lookup yields CDR1 SGHTA and CDR2 FQGNSA. Trimming took off 5 bases at V and 0 bases at J, with 7 bases between the two ends. The CDR3 protein is CASSHDYQETQYF. Written as DNA, the CDR3 is TGTGCCAGCAGCCACGACTACCAAGAGACCCAGTACTTC. Full variable domain (outside the CDR3, taken from reference TRBV7-2 and TRBJ2-5): GAGVSQSPSNKVTEKGKDVELRCDPISGHTALYWYRQSLGQGLEFLIYFQGNSAPDKSGLPSDRFSAERTGGSVSTLTIQRTQQEDSAVYLCASSHDYQETQYFGPGTRLLVL.

This clone has more than one count but fewer than ten. This chain joins TRBV15 and TRBJ1-1; unclear D gene. V was pared by 5 bases and J by 4 bases, with 11 bases between. Germline CDR1 LNHNV, CDR2 YYDKDF (reference sequence). This CDR3 is built from 13 residues. CDR3 region: CATSLVDGTEAFF. As DNA, the CDR3 is TGTGCCACCAGCCTGGTTGATGGCACTGAAGCTTTCTTT.